Shown below are 22 T cell receptor beta chains from a single sample sequenced in a study of cytomegalovirus exposure and HLA in healthy donors (dated by TCRdb to about 2017). Library generation was performed with the immunoSEQ multiplex PCR assay. For the multiplex PCR, a mixture combining 60 forward primers for TCR Vbeta segments and 13 reverse primers for TCR Jbeta segments was used. This is the immuneACCESS table as TCRdb keeps it, with only in-frame sequences that have V and J called. A part of the clones is gone; compared with another copy, unresolved V genes explain less than half, and the rest is unexplained. This sample has over 200,000 clones in its table, and 60% to 80% of those were observed once. The ten largest clones take up 3.5% to 4% of the sample. Sequencing was carried out using PBMCs. Receptors were obtained from a male donor in good health and CMV-seronegative.

This chain uses TRBV5-8 with TRBJ2-7; 7 bases match TRBD1. The germline V gene encodes CDR1 SGHTS and CDR2 YDEGEE. With V trimmed by 2 bases and J by 2 bases, 4 bases remained unmatched. CDR3 size: 14 residues. The CDR3 is CASSLAQGPYEQYF. In DNA, the CDR3 is TGTGCCAGCAGCTTAGCACAGGGGCCCTACGAGCAGTACTTC.

The gene calls are TRBV9 and TRBJ2-5, with D possibly being TRBD1 (5 bases). CDR1 SGDLS and CDR2 YYNGEE come from the germline V gene. The V and J ends lost 0 bases and 4 bases respectively, with 13 bases between them. This CDR3 has 15 amino acids. Here the CDR3 reads CASSVGKGAPETQYF. CDR3 bases: TGTGCCAGCAGCGTAGGGAAAGGGGCCCCAGAGACCCAGTACTTC.

This clone turned up a few times. The chain recombines TRBV10-1 with TRBJ2-7; 12 positions agree with TRBD1. Unmatched junction bases numbered 10, after V lost 4 bases and J lost 3 bases. Germline V gene sequence: CDR1 WNHNN, CDR2 SYGVQD (reference sequence). CDR3 size: 17 residues. The CDR3 nucleotides read TGCGCCAGCAGTGGGGGAACCGGGACAGGGGGCTTCTACGAGCAGTACTTC. Protein product: CASSGGTGTGGFYEQYF.

V and J are TRBV28 and TRBJ1-2; possible D gene TRBD1, 6 bases. V lost 6 bases, J lost 5 bases, and 19 bases lay in between. The CDR3 has 15 residues. From germline, CDR1 is MDHEN and CDR2 SYDVKM. The chain's CDR3 is CASSRPAGGLYGYTF. CDR3 nucleotides: TGTGCCAGCAGCCGGCCGGCGGGGGGGCTGTATGGCTACACCTTC.

This clone showed up just once. V gene TRBV27 combines with J gene TRBJ2-2, with a possible D match to TRBD2 (5 bases). The CDR3 extends over 14 amino acids. The germline V gene has CDR1 MNHEY and CDR2 SMNVEV (reference sequence). V was pared by 7 bases and J by 4 bases, with 13 bases between. CDR3 sequence: CASKTLAGTGELFF. In nucleotides, the CDR3 is TGTGCCAGCAAAACTCTGGCGGGCACCGGGGAGCTGTTTTTT.

The chain carries TRBV15 and TRBJ2-1; TRBD2 matches at 8 bases. The germline gives CDR1 LNHNV, CDR2 YYDKDF (reference sequence). CDR3 length: 19 residues. V trimming: 0 bases; J trimming: 8 bases; junction bases outside the gene matches: 18. CDR3 in DNA: TGTGCCACCAGCAGAGATCTCCCCTCCATCAGCGGGAGATCGGATGAGCAGTTCTTC. This sequence encodes CATSRDLPSISGRSDEQFF.

The J gene is TRBJ2-7, the V gene TRBV7-2; weak D call: TRBD1 (5 bases). Germline-derived CDR1 and CDR2 are SGHTA and FQGNSA. This CDR3 is built from 14 residues. V gave up 5 bases and J gave up 4 bases, with 15 bases separating them. The CDR3 DNA reads as TGTGCCAGCAGCGCCCACGGTAAGGGGTACGAGCAGTACTTC. Protein: CASSAHGKGYEQYF.

The gene calls are TRBV30 and TRBJ2-3; a weak D match, TRBD2 (6 bases). CDR3 length equals 16 residues. V was shortened by 3 bases and J by 5 bases, with 21 bases between the two germline ends. In germline, CDR1 is GTSNPN, CDR2 SVGIG (reference sequence). This chain's CDR3 is CAWSPLGGEFLDTQYF. CDR3 in DNA: TGTGCCTGGAGCCCCTTGGGGGGAGAATTTTTAGATACGCAGTATTTT. The full variable domain, rest sourced from reference TRBV30 and TRBJ2-3, is SQTIHQWPATLVQPVGSPLSLECTVEGTSNPNLYWYRQAAGRGLQLLFYSVGIGQISSEVPQNLSASRPQDRQFILSSKKLLLSDSGFYLCAWSPLGGEFLDTQYFGPGTRLTVL.

The rearrangement uses TRBV5-6 and TRBJ1-5; D is perhaps TRBD1 (6 bases). Germline V CDR1 and CDR2: SGHDT, YYEEEE. The V end lost 4 bases, the J end lost 3 bases, and 11 bases lay between the germline ends. The CDR3 is made up of 14 amino acids. CDR3 region: CASSVQGSNQPQHF. Written as DNA, the CDR3 is TGTGCCAGCAGCGTGCAGGGGTCCAATCAGCCCCAGCATTTT.

CDR3 nucleotide sequence: TGTGCCAGCAGCCCCGAGGTAATATGGGGACAGGGGTTCTACGAGCAGTACTTC. It encodes CASSPEVIWGQGFYEQYF. The chain employs TRBV7-8 and TRBJ2-7, with 10 bases fitting TRBD1. The germline V gene has CDR1 SGHVS and CDR2 FQNEAQ. The CDR3 length is 18 residues. Germline trimming cut 5 bases from V and 3 bases from J; bases unmatched to any gene: 16.

As concerns this clone: An end of the junction does not agree with germline; a read error may underlie this. V gene TRBV7-9 combines with J gene TRBJ2-2; no definite D call. This CDR3 contains 16 residues. CDR1 SEHNR and CDR2 FQNEAQ come from the germline V gene (reference sequence). CDR3 DNA: TGTTCCAGCAGCGATCCCTTGTCAACCCATGGCCGGGAGCTGTTTTTT. Encoded protein: CSSSDPLSTHGRELFF. Based on the CDR3 plus reference TRBV7-9 and TRBJ2-2, the full variable domain is DTGVSQNPRHKITKRGQNVTFRCDPISEHNRLYWYRQTLGQGPEFLTYFQNEAQLEKSRLLSDRFSAERPKGSFSTLEIQRTEQGDSAMYLCSSSDPLSTHGRELFFGEGSRLTVL.

The chain carries TRBV7-3 and TRBJ2-7, with 8 bases identical to TRBD2. The CDR3 sequence is 13 residues long. V trimming: 4 bases; J trimming: 6 bases; junction bases outside the gene matches: 5. Germline V gene sequence: CDR1 SGHTA, CDR2 FQGTGA. The CDR3 sequence is CASSSGGDGEQYF. CDR3 nucleotides: TGTGCCAGCAGCTCCGGGGGGGACGGCGAGCAGTACTTC. Combining the CDR3 with reference TRBV7-3 and TRBJ2-7 gives the whole variable domain GAGVSQTPSNKVTEKGKYVELRCDPISGHTALYWYRQSLGQGPEFLIYFQGTGAADDSGLPNDRFFAVRPEGSVSTLKIQRTERGDSAVYLCASSSGGDGEQYFGPGTRLTVT.

The chain joins TRBV7-9 to TRBJ2-3; D perhaps matches TRBD2 (6 bases). V was clipped by 5 bases and J by 4 bases, with 19 bases between them. This CDR3 region has 16 residues. Germline loops: CDR1 SEHNR, CDR2 FQNEAQ (reference sequence). CDR3 sequence: CASSLRGAGGPDTQYF. The CDR3 nucleotides read TGTGCCAGCAGCCTCCGGGGAGCGGGCGGACCAGATACGCAGTATTTT.

The chain links TRBV6-5 to TRBJ1-4, with D perhaps TRBD1 (6 bases). V dropped 0 bases and J dropped 4 bases, with 12 bases sitting between them. CDR1 MNHEY and CDR2 SVGAGI come from the germline V gene. The CDR3 spans 16 residues. This chain's CDR3 is CASSYSGTPNNEKLFF. CDR3 DNA sequence: TGTGCCAGCAGTTACTCGGGGACACCCAATAATGAAAAACTGTTTTTT.

V and J are TRBV28 and TRBJ2-1; weak D call: TRBD2 (6 bases). This CDR3 comprises 16 residues. The germline V and J ends were trimmed by 5 bases and 0 bases, with 14 bases remaining between them. From germline, CDR1 is MDHEN and CDR2 SYDVKM. CDR3 DNA: TGTGCCAGCAGTCCGTGGAGCGGGCGCTCCTACAATGAGCAGTTCTTC. Encoded protein: CASSPWSGRSYNEQFF.

The J gene is TRBJ2-1, the V gene TRBV29-1; 8 bases agree with TRBD2. The germline CDR1 and CDR2 sequences are SQVTM and ANQGSEA. The J segment lost 13 bases and the V segment lost 0 bases, leaving 8 bases of the junction unmatched. The CDR3 totals 13 residues. In DNA, the CDR3 is TGCAGCGTTGAAGATCGGAGTAGCGGGGACCAGTTCTTC. The encoded protein is CSVEDRSSGDQFF.

CDR3 amino acids: CASSRSRASTDTQYF. CDR3 nucleotides: TGTGCCAGCAGTAGGTCCAGGGCTAGCACAGATACGCAGTATTTT. The chain couples TRBV11-1 to TRBJ2-3; perhaps TRBD1 as D (5 bases). CDR1 SGHAT and CDR2 FQDESV come from the germline V gene (reference sequence). V lost 6 bases and J 0 bases, leaving 13 bases between the germline ends. The CDR3 totals 15 residues. The whole variable domain, remainder taken from reference TRBV11-1 and TRBJ2-3, is EAEVAQSPRYKITEKSQAVAFWCDPISGHATLYWYRQILGQGPELLVQFQDESVVDDSQLPKDRFSAERLKGVDSTLKIQPAELGDSAMYLCASSRSRASTDTQYFGPGTRLTVL.

The V call is TRBV5-1, the J call TRBJ2-7, with D possibly TRBD1 on 6 matching bases. Trimming removed 4 bases from V and 2 bases from J, with 16 bases in between. The CDR3 consists of 15 residues. Germline lookup yields CDR1 SGHRS and CDR2 YFSETQ. CDR3 DNA sequence: TGCGCCAGCAGCCAGGACAGCTTCGTGGCCTACGAGCAGTACTTC. It codes for CASSQDSFVAYEQYF.

The rearrangement uses TRBV7-6 and TRBJ2-1; 12 bases line up with TRBD2. Germline-derived CDR1 and CDR2 are SGHVS and FNYEAQ. V gave up 7 bases and J gave up 2 bases; unmatched junction bases: 3. The CDR3 contains 15 residues. The CDR3 reads CASKLAGGTYNEQFF. The CDR3 DNA reads TGTGCCAGCAAACTAGCGGGAGGAACCTACAATGAGCAGTTCTTC.

This clone was seen a single time. The gene calls are TRBV5-5 and TRBJ2-2; TRBD1 matches 9 bases. Germline values: CDR1 SGHKS, CDR2 YYEKEE (reference sequence). Trimming at V came to 0 bases and at J to 6 bases, leaving 3 bases not matched to a gene. This CDR3 has 15 amino acids. The CDR3 DNA sequence: TGTGCCAGCAGCTTGGACAGGGGGCCCGCCGGGGAGCTGTTTTTT. It is translated as CASSLDRGPAGELFF.

This sequence joins TRBV5-8 and TRBJ2-7, with a possible D match to TRBD2 (7 bases). The CDR3 totals 15 residues. Trimming removed 7 bases from V and 6 bases from J, with 23 bases in between. Looked up from germline, CDR1 is SGHTS and CDR2 is YDEGEE. Here the CDR3 DNA reads TGTGCCAGCGCTCGGGGGGCGGGAGTCCTTGCCGAGCAGTACTTC. It specifies CASARGAGVLAEQYF.

This clone came up once. The chain carries TRBV7-9 and TRBJ2-7, with D hard to call. V lost 4 bases to trimming and J lost 3 bases, with 10 bases between them. This CDR3 spans 13 amino acids. Germline V CDR1 and CDR2: SEHNR, FQNEAQ (reference sequence). The CDR3: CASSSGLFYEQYF. The DNA of the CDR3 is TGTGCCAGCAGCTCAGGTTTATTCTACGAGCAGTACTTC.